These 29 T cell receptor beta chains share one sample of origin, sequenced in a study of CD8 T cells in ankylosing spondylitis. TCRdb used MiXCR to reprocess the 5' RACE reads, holding one entry per CDR3 protein. The table has about 27,000 distinct CDR3 sequences, 7.9% seen once; the top ten hold 25% to 35%. What was sequenced was blood. The receptors shown here come from a male donor with ankylosing spondylitis or in good health (not recorded which).

This clonotype occurred a few times. The rearrangement joins TRBV7-3 to TRBJ2-1, with a tentative D call TRBD2 (6 bases). V lost 1 base to trimming and J lost 4 bases, with 11 bases between them. In germline, CDR1 is SGHTA, CDR2 FQGTGA. The CDR3 covers 15 residues. CDR3 coding DNA: TGTGCCAGCAGCTTAATGCTAGCGTCTTACAATGAGCAGTTCTTC. Protein sequence: CASSLMLASYNEQFF. Drawing the rest from reference TRBV7-3 and TRBJ2-1, the complete variable domain is GAGVSQTPSNKVTEKGKYVELRCDPISGHTALYWYRQSLGQGPEFLIYFQGTGAADDSGLPNDRFFAVRPEGSVSTLKIQRTERGDSAVYLCASSLMLASYNEQFFGPGTRLTVL.

The sample holds a few counts of this clonotype. The rearrangement uses TRBV6-5 and TRBJ1-4; the D gene is possibly TRBD1 (6 bases). V was pared by 2 bases and J by 8 bases, with 12 bases between. The germline V gene encodes CDR1 MNHEY and CDR2 SVGAGI. This CDR3 is 14 amino acids long. CDR3 protein: CASSYNQGWEKLFF. The DNA of the CDR3 is TGTGCCAGCAGTTACAATCAGGGGTGGGAAAAACTGTTTTTT.

This clonotype was counted once. The V and J genes are TRBV28 and TRBJ1-1; TRBD1 matches 9 bases. V shed 10 bases, J shed 4 bases, and the junction held 10 bases outside the gene matches. CDR1 MDHEN and CDR2 SYDVKM come from the germline V gene. The CDR3 is 14 amino acids. This CDR3 is CATATGGDITEAFF. CDR3 DNA sequence: TGTGCCACCGCGACAGGGGGTGACATCACTGAAGCTTTCTTT.

This clonotype was detected many times. The chain couples TRBV4-3 to TRBJ2-7, with a weak D call TRBD1 (6 bases). The CDR3 covers 14 residues. Trimming removed 0 bases from V and 2 bases from J, with 8 bases in between. The V gene's germline CDR1 is LGHNA and CDR2 YSLEER. CDR3 sequence reads: CASSQEKGAYEQYF. CDR3 nucleotides: TGCGCCAGCAGCCAAGAAAAGGGGGCCTACGAGCAGTACTTC.

This chain links TRBV5-1 with TRBJ2-5; D possibly corresponds to TRBD2 (5 bases). CDR3 length equals 12 residues. The V gene lost 0 bases and the J gene lost 7 bases, with 7 bases spanning the gap. CDR1 is SGHRS, CDR2 YFSETQ, per germline. CDR3 in amino acids: CASSLERGTQYF. The CDR3 DNA sequence: TGCGCCAGCAGCTTGGAACGGGGGACCCAGTACTTC.

This clonotype was observed a few times. Compared with germline, one end of the junction differs, possibly owing to a read error. This chain links TRBV28 with TRBJ1-4; D not certain. CDR1 MDHEN and CDR2 SYDVKM come from the germline V gene. CDR3 length: 12 residues. The CDR3 DNA follows: TGTGCCAGCGGTTTGCCGGGTGAAAAACTGTTTTTT. It is translated as CASGLPGEKLFF.

This clonotype was counted a few times. The rearrangement joins TRBV29-1 to TRBJ1-3; TRBD1 is a possible D gene (6 bases). The CDR3 consists of 12 residues. The V gene's germline CDR1 is SQVTM and CDR2 ANQGSEA. V shed 7 bases and J shed 4 bases, with 11 bases lying between them. The CDR3 DNA reads TGCAGCGCCGGGACATTCGGAAACACCATATATTTT. Translation: CSAGTFGNTIYF.

A few counts support this clonotype. The gene calls are TRBV12-3 or TRBV12-4 and TRBJ2-7; 7 positions agree with TRBD2. The CDR3 is 14 residues long. The trim removed 6 bases at V and 3 bases at J, leaving 8 bases unmatched. CDR3 nucleotide sequence: TGTGCCAGCAGGCCCCGGCTAGCGGACTACGAGCAGTACTTC. It translates to CASRPRLADYEQYF.

This chain links TRBV9 with TRBJ1-1; D is uncertain. Germline V gives CDR1 SGDLS, CDR2 YYNGEE. The CDR3 runs 13 residues. V lost 5 bases, J lost 4 bases, and 12 bases lay in between. The CDR3 is CASSPPGSTEAFF. In nucleotides, the CDR3 is TGTGCCAGCAGTCCCCCCGGTTCCACTGAAGCTTTCTTT.

The chain is built from TRBV6-6 and TRBJ2-2, with TRBD2 matching 9 bases. CDR1 and CDR2 from the germline V gene are MNHNY and SVGAGI (reference sequence). This CDR3 is built from 14 residues. Trimming cost V 5 bases and J 6 bases; bases outside gene matches: 4. CDR3 DNA sequence: TGTGCCAGCAGTGCGACTAGCGGCGCCGGGGAGCTGTTTTTT. Protein sequence: CASSATSGAGELFF.

The chain employs TRBV29-1 and TRBJ1-1; maybe TRBD1 (5 bases). Germline values: CDR1 SQVTM, CDR2 ANQGSEA. V was shortened by 0 bases and J by 6 bases, with 11 bases between the two germline ends. This CDR3 has 13 residues. CDR3: CSVEDRSGPEAFF. DNA for the CDR3: TGCAGCGTTGAAGATAGGTCAGGGCCTGAAGCTTTCTTT.

The chain recombines TRBV7-8 with TRBJ2-2; D is undetermined. The V gene's germline CDR1 is SGHVS and CDR2 FQNEAQ. The CDR3 contains 14 residues. Trimming left V 5 bases short and J 4 bases short, with 11 bases between. CDR3: CASSRFRPTGELFF. CDR3 coding DNA: TGTGCCAGCAGCCGATTTCGGCCCACCGGGGAGCTGTTTTTT.

The V and J genes are TRBV3-1 and TRBJ2-3, with D unresolved. Trimming shortened V by 4 bases and J by 0 bases, and 11 bases separated the two germline ends. The germline V gene has CDR1 LGHDT and CDR2 YNNKEL (reference sequence). The CDR3 has 15 amino acids. CDR3 residues: CASSPGPTSTDTQYF. Written as DNA, the CDR3 is TGTGCCAGCAGCCCGGGCCCCACAAGCACAGATACGCAGTATTTT.

In its sample, this clonotype was seen many times. The rearrangement joins TRBV11-1 to TRBJ2-7, with D perhaps assigned TRBD1 or TRBD2 (5 bases each). V lost 1 base, J lost 0 bases, and 7 bases lay in between. Germline values: CDR1 SGHAT, CDR2 FQDESV (reference sequence). This CDR3 has 14 residues. Written as DNA, the CDR3 is TGTGCCAGCAGCTTAGAAGGGACCTCCTACGAGCAGTACGTC. It codes for CASSLEGTSYEQYV.

This clonotype showed up many times. V usage is TRBV5-4 and J usage is TRBJ2-3; 10 bases line up with TRBD2. The germline V gene encodes CDR1 SGHNT and CDR2 YYREEE (reference sequence). The V segment lost 3 bases and the J segment 0 bases; nucleotides outside the gene matches: 4. This CDR3 has 16 residues. CDR3 in DNA: TGTGCCAGCAGCTACGGACTAGCGGCCAGCACAGATACGCAGTATTTT. It encodes CASSYGLAASTDTQYF.

This rearrangement joins TRBV19 to TRBJ2-1; D might be TRBD1 or TRBD2, each matching 5 bases. The CDR3 totals 15 residues. The V end lost 5 bases, the J end lost 8 bases, and 19 bases lay between the germline ends. CDR1 is LNHDA and CDR2 is SQIVND in the germline V gene (reference sequence). The CDR3 reads CASSLGPHAGDEQFF. DNA for the CDR3: TGTGCCAGTAGTTTGGGACCCCACGCCGGGGATGAGCAGTTCTTC.

This clonotype was found many times. This chain uses TRBV11-2 with TRBJ2-5; TRBD1 agrees at 11 bases. Germline CDR1 SGHAT, CDR2 FQNNGV. J lost 6 bases, V lost 5 bases, and 5 bases had no gene match. CDR3 length: 14 amino acids. CDR3: CASSGGTGGKTQYF. DNA for the CDR3: TGTGCCAGCAGCGGAGGGACAGGGGGAAAGACCCAGTACTTC. Full variable domain (rest looked up from reference TRBV11-2 and TRBJ2-5): EAGVAQSPRYKIIEKRQSVAFWCNPISGHATLYWYQQILGQGPKLLIQFQNNGVVDDSQLPKDRFSAERLKGVDSTLKIQPAKLEDSAVYLCASSGGTGGKTQYFGPGTRLLVL.

The table lists this clonotype with many counts. This rearrangement joins TRBV15 to TRBJ2-3; D unresolved. Germline CDR1 is LNHNV and CDR2 is YYDKDF (reference sequence). The CDR3 has 16 residues. V was clipped by 0 bases and J by 1 base, with 11 bases between them. The CDR3 region is CATSRDHFFGTDTQYF. CDR3 bases: TGTGCCACCAGCAGAGATCATTTCTTCGGCACAGATACGCAGTATTTT.

This clonotype was found a few times. The chain carries TRBV5-1 and TRBJ1-3; D is uncertain. CDR1 is SGHRS and CDR2 is YFSETQ in the germline V gene. Trimming stripped 4 bases from V and 0 bases from J, with 20 bases between. This CDR3 spans 18 amino acids. The DNA of the CDR3 is TGCGCCAGCAGCAGAAGCGGGGTTAACGGAATCTCTGGAAACACCATATATTTT. Amino acids: CASSRSGVNGISGNTIYF.

In its sample, this clonotype was seen many times. The chain carries TRBV5-1 and TRBJ2-2; 10 nucleotides agree with TRBD2. CDR1 and CDR2 from the germline V gene are SGHRS and YFSETQ. The CDR3 loop spans 17 amino acids. After removal of 0 bases from V and 5 bases from J, the junction contained 7 bases not matched to a gene. The CDR3 DNA is TGCGCCAGCAGCTTGGCCTTGGGACTAGCGACTACCGGGGAGCTGTTTTTT. Translation gives CASSLALGLATTGELFF.

This clonotype occurred a few times. V usage is TRBV7-2 and J usage is TRBJ2-7, with no clear D. The CDR3 runs to 13 residues. Per germline, CDR1 SGHTA and CDR2 FQGNSA. The V gene lost 3 bases and the J gene lost 4 bases, with 10 bases spanning the gap. This chain's CDR3 is CASSLNDGYEQYF. CDR3 DNA: TGTGCCAGCAGCTTGAATGACGGGTACGAGCAGTACTTC.

This sequence joins TRBV29-1 and TRBJ2-2; D not certain. Germline lookup yields CDR1 SQVTM and CDR2 ANQGSEA. This CDR3 contains 15 residues. The germline V and J ends were trimmed by 1 base and 0 bases, with 9 bases remaining between them. The CDR3 DNA reads TGCAGCGTTGAAGGGGCACCCTCGAACACCGGGGAGCTGTTTTTT. Its protein is CSVEGAPSNTGELFF.

This clonotype was detected only a few times. This rearrangement joins TRBV7-3 to TRBJ1-1; D might be TRBD1 (5 bases). The CDR3 totals 13 residues. The germline V and J ends were trimmed by 1 base and 10 bases, with 13 bases remaining between them. Germline CDR1 is SGHTA and CDR2 is FQGTGA. CDR3: CASSLNQGLVAFF. The CDR3 nucleotides are TGTGCCAGCAGCTTAAACCAGGGACTCGTAGCTTTCTTT.

This clonotype was seen repeatedly, ten times or more. J is TRBJ2-2 and V is TRBV14; possibly TRBD2 for D (5 bases). Germline V gives CDR1 SGHDN, CDR2 FVKESK. The CDR3 is 14 amino acids. Trimming pared 9 bases from V and 6 bases from J, leaving 17 bases between. CDR3 residues: CASATRGIAGELFF. CDR3 bases: TGTGCCAGTGCTACGAGAGGGATCGCCGGGGAGCTGTTTTTT.

This clonotype qualifies as medium-sized. The rearrangement uses TRBV29-1 and TRBJ1-1; TRBD1 agrees at 7 bases. Germline trimming cut 5 bases from V and 4 bases from J; bases unmatched to any gene: 7. CDR1 SQVTM and CDR2 ANQGSEA come from the germline V gene. The CDR3 covers 13 residues. CDR3 amino acids: CSVSQGGSTEAFF. The CDR3 region has the DNA TGCAGCGTTTCTCAGGGGGGGAGCACTGAAGCTTTCTTT.

This chain joins TRBV7-6 and TRBJ2-7; unclear D gene. The ends were cut back, 6 bases at V and 2 bases at J, with 8 bases in the middle. Germline loops: CDR1 SGHVS, CDR2 FNYEAQ. The CDR3 runs 12 residues. The CDR3 region has the DNA TGTGCCAGCAGTTGTGCGGCCTACGAGCAGTACGTC. The encoded protein is CASSCAAYEQYV.

This sequence joins TRBV11-2 and TRBJ2-2, with TRBD1 matching 10 bases. In germline, CDR1 is SGHAT, CDR2 FQNNGV. The CDR3 has 15 amino acids. The trim removed 6 bases at V and 6 bases at J, leaving 7 bases unmatched. CDR3 sequence (DNA): TGTGCCAGCAGTTGGACAGGGGGTAAAGCCGGGGAGCTGTTTTTT. Translating gives CASSWTGGKAGELFF.

This clonotype appeared a few times. V usage is TRBV4-2 and J usage is TRBJ2-2; TRBD2 matches 10 bases. This CDR3 contains 18 residues. CDR1 is LGHNA, CDR2 YNFKEQ, per germline. Trimming cost V 1 base and J 0 bases; bases outside gene matches: 5. CDR3: CASSQGASGGTNTGELFF. The CDR3 nucleotides read TGTGCCAGCAGCCAAGGGGCTAGCGGGGGAACGAACACCGGGGAGCTGTTTTTT.

This clonotype was observed a few times. The V gene is TRBV20-1, the J gene TRBJ2-3; TRBD2 agrees at 9 bases. Germline lookup yields CDR1 DFQATT and CDR2 SNEGSKA (reference sequence). CDR3 size: 14 residues. V was pared by 4 bases and J by 2 bases, with 4 bases of the junction left unmatched. The CDR3 nucleotides read TGCAGTGCTATAGCGGGGGATTCCACAGATACGCAGTATTTT. Encoded protein: CSAIAGDSTDTQYF.